The 16 T cell receptor beta chains listed next were all sequenced from one sample in a study of blood T cell repertoires in COVID-19. Clones were read by immunoSEQ multiplex PCR, and TCRdb kept only the in-frame ones, dropping some. The profile shows about 260,000 clones, around 89% of them singletons. The sequenced sample was PBMCs or T cells enriched from blood (not recorded which). The receptor source for this set is a woman between 45 and 60 years old who had recovered from COVID-19.

The chain couples TRBV5-4 to TRBJ1-1; tentatively, D is TRBD1 (6 bases). Germline loops: CDR1 SGHNT, CDR2 YYREEE (reference sequence). V lost 2 bases, J lost 3 bases, and 11 bases lay in between. The CDR3 contains 14 residues. The CDR3 is CASSFRDTYTEAFF. Written as DNA, the CDR3 is TGTGCCAGCAGCTTCCGGGACACTTACACTGAAGCTTTCTTT.

CDR3 coding DNA: TGTGCCAGTAGTAACCCAGGGGGCTTCACTGAAGCTTTCTTT. Translation gives CASSNPGGFTEAFF. The chain has TRBV19 and TRBJ1-1; 8 bases are shared with TRBD1. Germline loops: CDR1 LNHDA, CDR2 SQIVND (reference sequence). V trimming: 4 bases; J trimming: 4 bases; junction bases outside the gene matches: 5. CDR3 size: 14 residues.

The genes are TRBV7-9 and TRBJ2-1; 12 bases are shared with TRBD2. The junction had 4 bases not matched to a gene; V was cut back by 0 bases and J by 10 bases. The V gene's germline CDR1 is SEHNR and CDR2 FQNEAQ (reference sequence). The CDR3 runs to 15 residues. The CDR3 DNA sequence: TGTGCCAGCAGCTTAGCCCTAGCGGGAGGGGCCGAGCAGTTCTTC. Protein: CASSLALAGGAEQFF.

This chain connects TRBV5-1 to TRBJ2-7; 7 positions match TRBD2. This CDR3 is built from 17 residues. With V trimmed by 3 bases and J by 0 bases, 12 bases remained unmatched. Germline-derived CDR1 and CDR2 are SGHRS and YFSETQ. CDR3 amino acids: CASSSTLASGISYEQYF. CDR3 nucleotide sequence: TGCGCCAGCAGCTCAACCTTAGCCAGCGGGATCTCCTACGAGCAGTACTTC.

This sequence joins TRBV6-5 and TRBJ1-4; the D gene is possibly TRBD1 (6 bases). This CDR3 is 15 amino acids long. Trimming stripped 10 bases from V and 8 bases from J, with 23 bases between. Germline values: CDR1 MNHEY, CDR2 SVGAGI. CDR3 DNA: TGTGCCACCACGCCAAGGGGGGGGGCTGTGGAAAAACTGTTTTTT. Translating gives CATTPRGGAVEKLFF.

The V call is TRBV6-6, the J call TRBJ2-2, with 14 bases identical to TRBD2. V lost 5 bases and J lost 2; bases outside the gene matches: 10. This CDR3 contains 19 residues. Germline lookup yields CDR1 MNHNY and CDR2 SVGAGI (reference sequence). The DNA of the CDR3 is TGTGCCAGCAGTCGAACCGGGACTAGCGGGAGCTATAACACCGGGGAGCTGTTTTTT. Translating it yields CASSRTGTSGSYNTGELFF.

V is TRBV5-1 and J is TRBJ2-1; 14 bases are a match to TRBD2. The CDR3 extends over 16 amino acids. The germline gives CDR1 SGHRS, CDR2 YFSETQ. V lost 5 bases, J lost 6 bases, and 7 bases stayed unmatched. The CDR3 nucleotides read TGCGCCAGCAGACGAGAGGGACTAGCGGGAGTCAATGAGCAGTTCTTC. It encodes CASRREGLAGVNEQFF.

The CDR3 loop reads CASSVVGENYGYTF. CDR3 DNA: TGTGCCAGCAGCGTAGTCGGGGAGAACTATGGCTACACCTTC. The chain combines TRBV9 with TRBJ1-2; D call uncertain. This CDR3 is built from 14 residues. The germline V gene has CDR1 SGDLS and CDR2 YYNGEE. With 0 bases removed from V and 2 bases from J, the gap between germline ends came to 8 bases.

CDR3 residues: CASSRSGVSTDTQYF. Here the CDR3 DNA reads TGTGCCAGCAGTCGTAGCGGAGTAAGCACAGATACGCAGTATTTT. This chain uses TRBV6-5 with TRBJ2-3; TRBD2 is a possible D gene (6 bases). The CDR3 sequence is 15 residues long. Trimming removed 5 bases from V and 0 bases from J, with 12 bases in between. Germline CDR1 and CDR2: MNHEY and SVGAGI.

This clone has only one observation. The CDR3 nucleotides are TGTGCCAGCTCACCATTTACATCATCTGGAAACACCATATATTTT. It yields the protein CASSPFTSSGNTIYF. V gene TRBV18 combines with J gene TRBJ1-3; no clear D gene. V was pared by 2 bases and J by 1 base, with 9 bases between. CDR3 length equals 15 residues. Germline V gene sequence: CDR1 KGHSH, CDR2 LQKENI.

This chain uses TRBV29-1 with TRBJ2-2, with 7 positions matching TRBD1. The junction had 6 bases not matched to a gene; V was cut back by 3 bases and J by 5 bases. Germline V gene data show CDR1 as SQVTM and CDR2 as ANQGSEA. The CDR3 totals 14 residues. This CDR3 is CSVDVGQLTGELFF. CDR3 DNA: TGCAGCGTTGATGTGGGACAGCTAACCGGGGAGCTGTTTTTT.

The V gene is TRBV7-2, the J gene TRBJ1-2; TRBD1 matches at 9 bases. CDR1 SGHTA and CDR2 FQGNSA come from the germline V gene. Trimming removed 5 bases from V and 7 bases from J; junction bases left unmatched: 11. The CDR3 is made up of 15 amino acids. The DNA of the CDR3 is TGTGCCAGCAGCCCCCAAGGACAGGGGTTCGGTGGCTACACCTTC. Translated, it gives CASSPQGQGFGGYTF.

The rearrangement uses TRBV6-5 and TRBJ1-5; possible D gene TRBD1, 6 bases. V lost 5 bases and J 2 bases, leaving 7 bases between the germline ends. Germline V gives CDR1 MNHEY, CDR2 SVGAGI. This CDR3 is 13 amino acids long. This CDR3 is CASSRTGNQPQHF. CDR3 coding DNA: TGTGCCAGCAGTAGGACAGGCAATCAGCCCCAGCATTTT.

This clone was recorded only once. The V call is TRBV7-9, the J call TRBJ2-5; no clear D. The germline V gene encodes CDR1 SEHNR and CDR2 FQNEAQ (reference sequence). The CDR3 is 15 residues long. Trimming cost V 1 base and J 0 bases, with 9 bases left between them. The chain's CDR3 is CASSLVDKNQETQYF. The CDR3, as DNA: TGTGCCAGCAGCTTAGTTGACAAGAACCAAGAGACCCAGTACTTC.

This clone was seen a handful of times. This chain uses TRBV27 with TRBJ2-7; perhaps TRBD2 as D (6 bases). CDR3 length equals 13 residues. Trimming left V 5 bases short and J 6 bases short, with 14 bases between. Germline CDR1 reads MNHEY; CDR2 reads SMNVEV (reference sequence). CDR3 bases: TGTGCCAGCAGTCTCCACCGGGAGAGCGAGCAGTACTTC. Protein: CASSLHRESEQYF.

The genes are TRBV10-1 and TRBJ2-1; D is possibly TRBD2 (5 bases). Germline V gives CDR1 WNHNN, CDR2 SYGVQD (reference sequence). The length of the CDR3 is 11 residues. Trimming shortened V by 4 bases and J by 9 bases, and 7 bases separated the two germline ends. The DNA of the CDR3 is TGCGCCAGCAGTGCAGGAGGTGAGCAGTTCTTC. It specifies CASSAGGEQFF.